This note documents a single T cell receptor (beta chain) sequence. This entry comes from a study of a mutant IDH1 vaccine in newly diagnosed glioma. Assay: immunoSEQ multiplex PCR; the TCRdb copy retains only in-frame clones and omits some. The table records 85,000 to 100,000 clones, roughly 90% of them present only once. V lost 2 bases, J lost 5 bases, and 6 bases stayed unmatched. This CDR3 region has 15 residues. Germline loops: CDR1 MNHEY, CDR2 SVGAGI. Noted time point: baseline, week 1 (first vaccination visit). Treatment given: pre-vaccination baseline after standard-of-care therapy. The sequence came from a woman aged 50 to 65 with glioma. This specimen consisted of PBMCs, obtained from a glioma patient treated with radiotherapy, temozolomide or both. This chain joins TRBV6-5 and TRBJ2-7, with 10 bases identical to TRBD1. This chain's CDR3 is CASSYRDRGQHEQYF. The CDR3 nucleotides read TGTGCCAGCAGTTACCGGGACAGGGGTCAGCACGAGCAGTACTTC.